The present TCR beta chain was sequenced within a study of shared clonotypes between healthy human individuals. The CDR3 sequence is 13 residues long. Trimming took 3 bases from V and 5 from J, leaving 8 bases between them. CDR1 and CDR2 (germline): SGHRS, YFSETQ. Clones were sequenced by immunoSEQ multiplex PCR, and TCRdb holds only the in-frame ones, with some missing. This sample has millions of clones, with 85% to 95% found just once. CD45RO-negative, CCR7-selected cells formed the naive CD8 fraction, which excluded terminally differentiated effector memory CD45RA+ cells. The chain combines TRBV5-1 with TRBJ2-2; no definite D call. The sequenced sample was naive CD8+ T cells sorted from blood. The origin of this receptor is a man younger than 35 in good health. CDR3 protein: CASSSLRTGELFF. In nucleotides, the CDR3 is TGCGCCAGCAGCTCTTTACGGACCGGGGAGCTGTTTTTT. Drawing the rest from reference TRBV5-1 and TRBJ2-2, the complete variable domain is KAGVTQTPRYLIKTRGQQVTLSCSPISGHRSVSWYQQTPGQGLQFLFEYFSETQRNKGNFPGRFSGRQFSNSRSEMNVSTLELGDSALYLCASSSLRTGELFFGEGSRLTVL.